The 25 T cell receptor beta chains below come from one sample, sequenced in a study of OX40 agonist ivuxolimab in advanced cancers. Only in-frame clones appear in the TCRdb table, and some are missing; sequencing was by immunoSEQ multiplex PCR. The data hold over 45,000 clones, with over 80% observed a single time. This specimen was CD4+ or CD8+ T cells sorted from blood, taken in a trial of the OX40 agonist ivuxolimab. Source of these receptors: an adult with an advanced solid tumor such as melanoma, head and neck, liver or kidney cancer.

The chain uses TRBV19 and TRBJ2-4, with TRBD1 matching 8 bases. This CDR3 has 16 amino acids. Germline CDR1 reads LNHDA; CDR2 reads SQIVND (reference sequence). The V and J ends lost 5 bases and 6 bases, in that order; junction bases with no gene match: 12. The CDR3: CASSPFHAGGANIQYF. DNA of the CDR3: TGTGCCAGTAGTCCTTTCCACGCAGGGGGCGCAAACATTCAGTACTTC.

The genes are TRBV18 and TRBJ2-5; TRBD2 matches at 7 bases. The ends lost 3 bases at V and 4 bases at J; junction bases unmatched: 8. Germline V gene data show CDR1 as KGHSH and CDR2 as LQKENI. This CDR3 is 15 amino acids long. The CDR3: CASSPHAGVGETQYF. The CDR3 DNA sequence: TGTGCCAGCTCACCCCACGCGGGGGTGGGAGAGACCCAGTACTTC.

The CDR3 reads CASSQASGLKINYGYTF. In DNA form, the CDR3 reads TGCGCCAGCAGTCAAGCGTCAGGACTTAAAATTAACTATGGCTACACCTTC. The chain recombines TRBV23-1 with TRBJ1-2; D remains ambiguous. TRBV23-1 is labeled an ORF, and its function is uncertain. The ends were cut back, 2 bases at V and 1 base at J, with 17 bases in the middle. The CDR3 consists of 17 residues.

The chain employs TRBV11-2 and TRBJ2-5; D is perhaps TRBD1 (6 bases). Germline CDR1 SGHAT, CDR2 FQNNGV. This CDR3 has 13 residues. V lost 2 bases and J 7 bases, leaving 11 bases between the germline ends. The CDR3 DNA reads TGTGCCAGCAGCTTATCAGGGGTTGGGACCCAGTACTTC. It is translated as CASSLSGVGTQYF.

The chain has TRBV7-8 and TRBJ1-4; no reliable D call. The CDR3 extends over 15 amino acids. CDR1 is SGHVS, CDR2 FQNEAQ, per germline. Trimming removed 5 bases from V and 8 bases from J, with 18 bases in between. The CDR3 DNA is TGTGCCAGCAGCCTGACCGGGCCGACATCGGAAAAACTGTTTTTT. Protein sequence: CASSLTGPTSEKLFF.

This chain links TRBV7-2 with TRBJ2-5, with D tentatively TRBD2 (5 bases). Germline V gives CDR1 SGHTA, CDR2 FQGNSA. The CDR3 is made up of 14 amino acids. Trimming cost V 7 bases and J 5 bases, with 17 bases left between them. In DNA form, the CDR3 reads TGTGCCAGCAAGCGAGGCAATAGGAGGGAGACCCAGTACTTC. Translation gives CASKRGNRRETQYF. Looking up the rest from reference TRBV7-2 and TRBJ2-5 gives the full variable domain: GAGVSQSPSNKVTEKGKDVELRCDPISGHTALYWYRQSLGQGLEFLIYFQGNSAPDKSGLPSDRFSAERTGGSVSTLTIQRTQQEDSAVYLCASKRGNRRETQYFGPGTRLLVL.

This clone has a handful of counts. The rearrangement links TRBV2 to TRBJ2-7; no firm D call. The V gene lost 6 bases and the J gene lost 6 bases, with 9 bases spanning the gap. Germline loops: CDR1 SNHLY, CDR2 FYNNEI. The CDR3 contains 11 residues. The CDR3 loop is CASREPPEQYF. Written as DNA, the CDR3 is TGTGCCAGCAGGGAACCACCCGAGCAGTACTTC.

V and J are TRBV7-2 and TRBJ1-1, with D uncertain. Trimming took 3 bases from V and 5 from J, leaving 7 bases between them. The CDR3 consists of 12 residues. Germline V gene data show CDR1 as SGHTA and CDR2 as FQGNSA. CDR3 coding DNA: TGTGCCAGCAGCTTCGAAGTAACTGAAGCTTTCTTT. This codes for CASSFEVTEAFF.

The chain uses TRBV30 and TRBJ1-4, with TRBD1 matching over 7 bases. Trimming took 5 bases from V and 2 from J; bases not matched to a gene: 5. The V gene's germline CDR1 is GTSNPN and CDR2 SVGIG (reference sequence). This CDR3 comprises 14 residues. The CDR3 region has the DNA TGTGCCTGGGGGAACAGGGGTACTAATGAAAAACTGTTTTTT. Amino acid sequence: CAWGNRGTNEKLFF.

The genes are TRBV7-3 and TRBJ2-2; 12 bases match TRBD2. CDR3 length: 15 residues. In germline, CDR1 is SGHTA, CDR2 FQGTGA. J lost 5 bases, V lost 5 bases, and 3 bases had no gene match. The DNA for the CDR3 is TGTGCCAGCAGCATCGGACTAGCGGGGACCGGGGAGCTGTTTTTT. It translates to CASSIGLAGTGELFF.

The rearrangement uses TRBV2 and TRBJ2-2; TRBD1 aligns across 8 bases. V lost 7 bases and J lost 6; bases outside the gene matches: 4. CDR1 is SNHLY, CDR2 FYNNEI, per germline. CDR3 length: 13 amino acids. CDR3 region: CASTGQGAGELFF. In nucleotides, the CDR3 is TGTGCCAGCACCGGACAGGGTGCCGGGGAGCTGTTTTTT.

This clone has only a few counts. CDR3 amino acids: CASSQEGGRFNEKLFF. The DNA for the CDR3 is TGCGCCAGCAGCCAAGAGGGCGGCAGGTTTAATGAAAAACTGTTTTTT. V and J are TRBV4-3 and TRBJ1-4; D gene uncertain. This CDR3 spans 16 amino acids. Germline V gives CDR1 LGHNA, CDR2 YSLEER. Trimming stripped 0 bases from V and 4 bases from J, with 12 bases between.

The rearrangement links TRBV5-4 to TRBJ1-1; unclear D gene. The CDR3 runs 17 residues. Looked up from germline, CDR1 is SGHNT and CDR2 is YYREEE (reference sequence). V lost 0 bases to trimming and J lost 5 bases, with 20 bases between them. CDR3 sequence (DNA): TGTGCCAGCAGCTTGGGGGCCGGGTGGGAACGTATGACTGAAGCTTTCTTT. Amino acid sequence: CASSLGAGWERMTEAFF.

The J gene is TRBJ1-2, the V gene TRBV20-1; D not resolved. V lost 6 bases and J lost 2, with 7 bases in between. CDR3 size: 11 residues. Germline V gene data show CDR1 as DFQATT and CDR2 as SNEGSKA (reference sequence). The CDR3 region is CSALGNYGYTF. In DNA form, the CDR3 reads TGCAGTGCCCTCGGGAACTATGGCTACACCTTC.

The chain carries TRBV20-1 and TRBJ1-2, with D unresolved. The ends were cut back, 3 bases at V and 6 bases at J, with 8 bases in the middle. Looked up from germline, CDR1 is DFQATT and CDR2 is SNEGSKA (reference sequence). The CDR3 is 11 residues long. The CDR3 reads CSASYKDGYTF. The CDR3 bases are TGCAGTGCTAGCTATAAAGATGGCTACACCTTC.

The V gene is TRBV6-1, the J gene TRBJ2-7; 8 bases agree with TRBD1. Trimming took 7 bases from V and 5 from J; bases not matched to a gene: 10. Germline-derived CDR1 and CDR2 are MNHNS and SASEGT. CDR3 length: 14 amino acids. The CDR3, as DNA: TGTGCCAGCATCTCCGGGACAGGTACCCACGAGCAGTACTTC. Its protein is CASISGTGTHEQYF.

This clone showed up just a few times. The J gene is TRBJ2-7, the V gene TRBV5-4; D gene unclear. The V end lost 3 bases, the J end lost 2 bases, and 6 bases lay between the germline ends. The germline CDR1 and CDR2 sequences are SGHNT and YYREEE (reference sequence). The CDR3 totals 12 residues. The CDR3 region is CASSSDAYEQYF. In DNA, the CDR3 is TGTGCCAGCAGCTCGGACGCCTACGAGCAGTACTTC.

The chain joins TRBV5-1 to TRBJ1-1; D might be TRBD1 (5 bases). There are 16 residues in the CDR3. From germline, CDR1 is SGHRS and CDR2 YFSETQ. V lost 6 bases and J lost 0, with 18 bases in between. In DNA form, the CDR3 reads TGCGCCAGCACCCTACAGGCGGACCTAATGAACACTGAAGCTTTCTTT. Its translation is CASTLQADLMNTEAFF.

This clone was counted a few times. V usage is TRBV7-2 and J usage is TRBJ2-6; D is unresolved. Trimming removed 1 base from V and 3 bases from J, with 10 bases in between. CDR1 is SGHTA, CDR2 FQGNSA, per germline. This CDR3 spans 16 amino acids. Here the CDR3 reads CASSLGWSNGANVLTF. The DNA of the CDR3 is TGTGCCAGCAGCTTAGGATGGAGTAATGGGGCCAACGTCCTGACTTTC.

The chain couples TRBV30 to TRBJ1-2, with D possibly matching TRBD1 (5 bases). Germline V gives CDR1 GTSNPN, CDR2 SVGIG (reference sequence). Trimming left V 3 bases short and J 1 base short, with 9 bases between. The CDR3 totals 13 residues. The CDR3 bases are TGTGCCTGGAGCACGGACAATAACTATGGCTACACCTTC. It encodes CAWSTDNNYGYTF. The full variable domain, rest sourced from reference TRBV30 and TRBJ1-2, is SQTIHQWPATLVQPVGSPLSLECTVEGTSNPNLYWYRQAAGRGLQLLFYSVGIGQISSEVPQNLSASRPQDRQFILSSKKLLLSDSGFYLCAWSTDNNYGYTFGSGTRLTVV.

This clone has more than one count but fewer than ten. J is TRBJ1-1 and V is TRBV19; possibly TRBD1 for D (5 bases). This CDR3 contains 11 residues. Germline loops: CDR1 LNHDA, CDR2 SQIVND (reference sequence). The V end was cut by 6 bases, the J end by 6 bases, with 8 bases between. The CDR3 is CASSGRAEAFF. CDR3 sequence (DNA): TGTGCCAGTAGCGGCAGGGCTGAAGCTTTCTTT.

The chain is built from TRBV6-5 and TRBJ2-5, with 11 nucleotides matching TRBD1. The ends lost 0 bases at V and 4 bases at J; junction bases unmatched: 1. The CDR3 has 15 amino acids. Germline V gene lookup returns CDR1 MNHEY and CDR2 SVGAGI. CDR3 sequence reads: CASSYSGTGGETQYF. CDR3 nucleotides: TGTGCCAGCAGTTACTCCGGGACAGGGGGAGAGACCCAGTACTTC.

This chain links TRBV30 with TRBJ1-1; 7 positions agree with TRBD1. Looked up from germline, CDR1 is GTSNPN and CDR2 is SVGIG (reference sequence). The trim removed 3 bases at V and 1 base at J, leaving 2 bases unmatched. The CDR3 runs to 13 residues. In DNA form, the CDR3 reads TGTGCCTGGAGGAACAGGGGGAACACTGAAGCTTTCTTT. Residues: CAWRNRGNTEAFF.

The chain combines TRBV9 with TRBJ2-5; possibly TRBD1 for D (6 bases). The CDR3 is made up of 16 amino acids. Germline lookup yields CDR1 SGDLS and CDR2 YYNGEE. V was pared by 4 bases and J by 1 base, with 17 bases between. The DNA of the CDR3 is TGTGCCAGCAGCCCCGGGACACCTCGGACCCAAGAGACCCAGTACTTC. The encoded protein is CASSPGTPRTQETQYF.

This chain joins TRBV5-1 and TRBJ2-4; D remains unclear. From germline, CDR1 is SGHRS and CDR2 YFSETQ. The CDR3 runs 14 residues. Trimming removed 4 bases at V and 1 base at J, with 9 bases between. CDR3 region: CASSPGMAKNIQYF. The DNA for the CDR3 is TGCGCCAGCAGCCCCGGAATGGCCAAAAACATTCAGTACTTC.